This T cell receptor (beta chain) appears in the sequencing data of a study of blood T cell repertoires in COVID-19. Some clones are missing from TCRdb's copy, which holds only in-frame ones; the method was immunoSEQ multiplex PCR. The repertoire holds 140,000 or so clones, with almost 85% as singletons. CDR3 length: 13 residues. V lost 1 base, J lost 5 bases, and 6 bases lay in between. Germline V gene lookup returns CDR1 LNHDA and CDR2 SQIVND (reference sequence). The sequence derives from a woman aged 50 to 60 with acute COVID-19. Sequencing input: PBMCs or T cells enriched from blood (not recorded which). V and J are TRBV19 and TRBJ2-1; the D is unclear. In DNA form, the CDR3 reads TGTGCCAGTAGTATAGGACTCAACAATGAGCAGTTCTTC. It encodes CASSIGLNNEQFF.